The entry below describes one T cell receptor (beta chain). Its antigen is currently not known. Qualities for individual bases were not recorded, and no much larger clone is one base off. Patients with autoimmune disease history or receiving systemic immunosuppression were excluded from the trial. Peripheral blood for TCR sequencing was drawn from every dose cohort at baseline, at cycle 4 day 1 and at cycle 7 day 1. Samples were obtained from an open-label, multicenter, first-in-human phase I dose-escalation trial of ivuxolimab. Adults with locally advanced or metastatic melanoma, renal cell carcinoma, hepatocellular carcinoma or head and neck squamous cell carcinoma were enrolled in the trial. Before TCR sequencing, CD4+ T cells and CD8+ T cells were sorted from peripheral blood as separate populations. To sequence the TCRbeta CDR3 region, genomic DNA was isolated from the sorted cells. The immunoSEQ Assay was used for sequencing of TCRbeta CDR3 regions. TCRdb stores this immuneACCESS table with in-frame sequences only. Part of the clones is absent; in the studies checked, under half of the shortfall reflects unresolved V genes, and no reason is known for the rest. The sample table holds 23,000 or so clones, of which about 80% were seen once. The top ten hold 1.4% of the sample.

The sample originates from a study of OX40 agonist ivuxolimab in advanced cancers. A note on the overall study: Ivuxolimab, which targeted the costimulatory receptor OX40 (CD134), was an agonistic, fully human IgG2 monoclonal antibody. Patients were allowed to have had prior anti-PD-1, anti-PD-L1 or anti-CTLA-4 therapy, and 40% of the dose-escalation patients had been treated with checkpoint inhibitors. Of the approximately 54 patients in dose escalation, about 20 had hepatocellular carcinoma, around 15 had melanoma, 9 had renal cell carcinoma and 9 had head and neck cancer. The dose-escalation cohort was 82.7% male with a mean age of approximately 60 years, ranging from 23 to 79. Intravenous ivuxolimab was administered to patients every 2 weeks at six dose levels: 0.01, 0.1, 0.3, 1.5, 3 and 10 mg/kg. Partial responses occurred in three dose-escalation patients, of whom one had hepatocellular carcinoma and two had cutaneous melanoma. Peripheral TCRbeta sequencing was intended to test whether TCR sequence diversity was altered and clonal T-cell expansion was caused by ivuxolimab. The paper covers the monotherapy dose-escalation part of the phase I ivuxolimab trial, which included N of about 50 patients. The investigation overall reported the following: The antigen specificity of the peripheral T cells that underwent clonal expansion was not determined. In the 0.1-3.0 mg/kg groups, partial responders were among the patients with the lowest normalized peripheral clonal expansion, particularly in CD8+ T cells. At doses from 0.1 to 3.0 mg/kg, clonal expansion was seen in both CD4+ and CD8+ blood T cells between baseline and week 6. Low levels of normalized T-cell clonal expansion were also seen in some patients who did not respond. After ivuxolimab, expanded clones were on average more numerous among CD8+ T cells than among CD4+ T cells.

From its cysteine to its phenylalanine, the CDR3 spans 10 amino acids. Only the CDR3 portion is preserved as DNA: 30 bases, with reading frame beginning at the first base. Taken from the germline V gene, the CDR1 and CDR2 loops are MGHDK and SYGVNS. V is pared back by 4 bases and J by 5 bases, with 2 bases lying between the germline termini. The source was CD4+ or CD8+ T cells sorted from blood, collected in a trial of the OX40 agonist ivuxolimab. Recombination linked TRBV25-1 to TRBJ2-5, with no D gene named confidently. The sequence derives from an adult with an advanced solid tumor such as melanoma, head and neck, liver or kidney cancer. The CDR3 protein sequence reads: CASSVETQYF. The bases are TGTGCCAGCAGTGTTGAGACCCAGTACTTC.